One and the same sample provided the 27 T cell receptor beta chains below, sequenced in a study of blood T cell repertoires in COVID-19. Generated by immunoSEQ multiplex PCR, the TCRdb table keeps only in-frame clones and is missing some. This sample has 250,000 to 350,000 clones, with approximately 84% found just once. Sequencing input: peripheral blood. The receptors stem from a human donor with COVID-19, enrolled during active disease. The donor label of this sample is uncertain.

The chain uses TRBV5-1 and TRBJ2-3, with 8 bases identical to TRBD1. The CDR3 totals 14 residues. V gave up 4 bases and J gave up 5 bases; unmatched junction bases: 6. In germline, CDR1 is SGHRS, CDR2 YFSETQ. The CDR3 reads CASSLGTGGDTQYF. In DNA form, the CDR3 reads TGCGCCAGCAGCCTCGGGACAGGAGGAGATACGCAGTATTTT.

This chain joins TRBV2 and TRBJ1-1; TRBD1 is a possible D gene (5 bases). Per germline, CDR1 SNHLY and CDR2 FYNNEI. Trimming took off 4 bases at V and 0 bases at J, with 12 bases between the two ends. The CDR3 is 15 amino acids. DNA of the CDR3: TGTGCCAGCAGTGTGGGGCCCCCTATGAACACTGAAGCTTTCTTT. Its translation is CASSVGPPMNTEAFF.

This clone was detected a few times. The J gene is TRBJ1-6, the V gene TRBV12-3 or TRBV12-4; D is ambiguous. The CDR3 is 13 amino acids. Trimming removed 4 bases from V and 4 bases from J, with 5 bases in between. The chain's CDR3 is CASSSPYNSPLHF. In DNA form, the CDR3 reads TGTGCCAGCAGTTCCCCTTATAATTCACCCCTCCACTTT.

CDR3 coding DNA: TGCGCCAGCAGCCCGGACAGGGGGTCGGATCAGCCCCAGCATTTT. Amino acid sequence: CASSPDRGSDQPQHF. The V call is TRBV5-1, the J call TRBJ1-5; 10 nucleotides align to TRBD1. The J segment lost 5 bases and the V segment lost 4 bases, leaving 6 bases of the junction unmatched. Germline-derived CDR1 and CDR2 are SGHRS and YFSETQ. The CDR3 covers 15 residues. The full variable domain, rest sourced from reference TRBV5-1 and TRBJ1-5, is KAGVTQTPRYLIKTRGQQVTLSCSPISGHRSVSWYQQTPGQGLQFLFEYFSETQRNKGNFPGRFSGRQFSNSRSEMNVSTLELGDSALYLCASSPDRGSDQPQHFGDGTRLSIL.

The V call is TRBV5-1, the J call TRBJ1-2; D might be TRBD1 (6 bases). Germline loops: CDR1 SGHRS, CDR2 YFSETQ. This CDR3 comprises 15 residues. The V end lost 0 bases, the J end lost 2 bases, and 11 bases lay between the germline ends. The CDR3 sequence is CASSLEGVENYGYTF. The CDR3 DNA follows: TGCGCCAGCAGCTTGGAGGGGGTTGAGAACTATGGCTACACCTTC. The full variable domain, completed using reference TRBV5-1 and TRBJ1-2, is KAGVTQTPRYLIKTRGQQVTLSCSPISGHRSVSWYQQTPGQGLQFLFEYFSETQRNKGNFPGRFSGRQFSNSRSEMNVSTLELGDSALYLCASSLEGVENYGYTFGSGTRLTVV.

The rearrangement uses TRBV19 and TRBJ2-7, with a possible D match to TRBD1 (6 bases). Trimming stripped 5 bases from V and 6 bases from J, with 14 bases between. The CDR3 covers 13 residues. Looked up from germline, CDR1 is LNHDA and CDR2 is SQIVND (reference sequence). The CDR3 DNA sequence: TGTGCCAGTAGTTACTTAGTCAGGGGCGAGCAGTACTTC. Translated, it gives CASSYLVRGEQYF. The complete variable domain, with remaining parts taken from reference TRBV19 and TRBJ2-7, reads DGGITQSPKYLFRKEGQNVTLSCEQNLNHDAMYWYRQDPGQGLRLIYYSQIVNDFQKGDIAEGYSVSREKKESFPLTVTSAQKNPTAFYLCASSYLVRGEQYFGPGTRLTVT.

In DNA, the CDR3 is TGTGCCAGCAGATCCCTAGCGGGAGTGGATGACATTCAGTACTTC. Its translation: CASRSLAGVDDIQYF. The V call is TRBV5-6, the J call TRBJ2-4; 10 bases line up with TRBD2. The V segment lost 5 bases and the J segment 8 bases; nucleotides outside the gene matches: 10. The germline V gene encodes CDR1 SGHDT and CDR2 YYEEEE. The CDR3 is made up of 15 amino acids.

The chain links TRBV7-9 to TRBJ2-4; the D gene is possibly TRBD2 (7 bases). The V gene's germline CDR1 is SEHNR and CDR2 FQNEAQ (reference sequence). With 5 bases removed from V and 2 bases from J, the gap between germline ends came to 13 bases. The CDR3 runs 15 residues. The CDR3 loop reads CASSPGGQTKNIQYF. Here the CDR3 DNA reads TGTGCCAGCAGCCCCGGGGGGCAAACCAAAAACATTCAGTACTTC.

There are a few counts of this clone. The V and J genes are TRBV5-6 and TRBJ2-7; 9 nucleotides match TRBD2. The CDR3 runs 17 residues. Germline values: CDR1 SGHDT, CDR2 YYEEEE. The J segment lost 5 bases and the V segment lost 0 bases, leaving 12 bases of the junction unmatched. The CDR3 here is CASSLVDAGGPVDEQYF. CDR3 nucleotide sequence: TGTGCCAGCAGCTTGGTTGATGCGGGAGGGCCAGTCGACGAGCAGTACTTC.

The CDR3 DNA sequence: TGCGCCAGCAGCCAAGATTCGGGGGTTGCAGCTGAAGCTTTCTTT. Protein sequence: CASSQDSGVAAEAFF. The V and J genes are TRBV4-3 and TRBJ1-1; D perhaps matches TRBD1 (5 bases). Germline V gene lookup returns CDR1 LGHNA and CDR2 YSLEER. V shed 0 bases and J shed 6 bases, with 14 bases lying between them. CDR3 length equals 15 residues.

V is TRBV2 and J is TRBJ1-5; tentatively, D is TRBD1 (6 bases). CDR3 length: 12 amino acids. The germline V gene has CDR1 SNHLY and CDR2 FYNNEI. CDR3 nucleotides: TGTGCTGGGGGCAGGGACAATCAGCCCCAGCATTTT. It specifies CAGGRDNQPQHF.

The V and J genes are TRBV24-1 and TRBJ1-1; 9 bases fit TRBD1. Trimming at V came to 4 bases and at J to 10 bases, leaving 9 bases not matched to a gene. Germline lookup yields CDR1 KGHDR and CDR2 SFDVKD. This CDR3 has 14 amino acids. Written as DNA, the CDR3 is TGTGCCACCAGTGAGCCAACAGGGGGCGAGGGAGCTTTCTTT. It translates to CATSEPTGGEGAFF.

The rearrangement uses TRBV4-3 and TRBJ2-2, with 9 bases aligning to TRBD1. The length of the CDR3 is 16 residues. Germline CDR1 and CDR2: LGHNA and YSLEER. With 0 bases clipped from V and 4 bases from J, the junction kept 3 bases outside the gene matches. CDR3: CASSQDPTGGTGELFF. The CDR3 nucleotides read TGCGCCAGCAGCCAAGATCCGACAGGGGGCACCGGGGAGCTGTTTTTT.

This rearrangement joins TRBV10-3 to TRBJ2-3, with 8 bases identical to TRBD2. J was trimmed by 2 bases and V by 6 bases; bases with no gene match: 10. This CDR3 region has 16 residues. CDR1 is ENHRY and CDR2 is SYGVKD in the germline V gene. CDR3 region: CAIRIAGKGDTDTQYF. For the CDR3, the DNA is TGTGCCATCAGGATAGCGGGAAAGGGGGACACAGATACGCAGTATTTT.

The rearrangement uses TRBV6-5 and TRBJ2-7; 7 nucleotides align to TRBD2. Germline assignment: CDR1 MNHEY and CDR2 SVGAGI. The CDR3 loop spans 14 amino acids. V dropped 6 bases and J dropped 4; count of bases not matched to a gene: 9. CDR3 sequence: CASRPGLAAYEQYF. For the CDR3, the DNA is TGTGCCAGCAGACCCGGCCTAGCGGCTTACGAGCAGTACTTC.

This clone is a singleton in its sample. The gene calls are TRBV21-1 and TRBJ1-5. TRBV21-1 is tagged as a pseudogene. This CDR3 has 17 amino acids. The CDR3: CASSKPGETYSNQPQHF. For the CDR3, the DNA is TGTGCCAGCAGCAAACCGGGAGAAACCTATAGCAATCAGCCCCAGCATTTT.

This rearrangement joins TRBV4-1 to TRBJ1-2; D is uncertain. Trimming shortened V by 1 base and J by 0 bases, and 9 bases separated the two germline ends. Germline V lookup: CDR1 MGHRA, CDR2 YSYEKL. This CDR3 contains 15 residues. The CDR3 loop is CASSQGHNANYGYTF. The DNA of the CDR3 is TGCGCCAGCAGCCAAGGACACAACGCTAACTATGGCTACACCTTC.

This clone was observed once. The chain has TRBV29-1 and TRBJ1-1; D is unclear. CDR3 size: 12 residues. Trimming cost V 6 bases and J 4 bases, with 12 bases left between them. The germline V gene has CDR1 SQVTM and CDR2 ANQGSEA. CDR3: CSVAGRATEAFF. The CDR3 DNA reads as TGCAGCGTCGCGGGGAGGGCCACTGAAGCTTTCTTT.

V is TRBV7-8 and J is TRBJ2-1, with 13 bases identical to TRBD2. Germline CDR1 reads SGHVS; CDR2 reads FQNEAQ. Germline trimming cut 8 bases from V and 8 bases from J; bases unmatched to any gene: 3. The CDR3 loop spans 13 amino acids. CDR3 region: CASGLAGAHEQFF. The CDR3 coding sequence is TGTGCCAGCGGACTAGCGGGAGCCCATGAGCAGTTCTTC.

This clone was detected only a few times. The chain joins TRBV9 to TRBJ2-7; 7 bases match TRBD2. Unmatched junction bases numbered 17, after V lost 3 bases and J lost 5 bases. Germline assignment: CDR1 SGDLS and CDR2 YYNGEE. The CDR3 length is 17 residues. DNA for the CDR3: TGTGCCAGCAGCGCTGGGGGAGGAGCTAGCGGAGGGGACGAGCAGTACTTC. It is translated as CASSAGGGASGGDEQYF.

In its sample, this clone was seen a few times. The V call is TRBV5-1, the J call TRBJ2-2; possible D gene TRBD1, 6 bases. CDR3 length equals 15 residues. V was pared by 3 bases and J by 0 bases, with 9 bases between. The germline V gene has CDR1 SGHRS and CDR2 YFSETQ. CDR3 region: CASSSGQPNTGELFF. DNA of the CDR3: TGCGCCAGCAGCTCCGGACAGCCGAACACCGGGGAGCTGTTTTTT.

J is TRBJ2-1 and V is TRBV11-2; 8 bases are a match to TRBD2. CDR3 length: 19 amino acids. In germline, CDR1 is SGHAT, CDR2 FQNNGV. With V trimmed by 2 bases and J by 1 base, 13 bases remained unmatched. The CDR3 region is CASSLRGQSGSRSYNEQFF. The CDR3 region has the DNA TGTGCCAGCAGCTTACGAGGACAGAGCGGGAGTAGGTCCTACAATGAGCAGTTCTTC.

V is TRBV2 and J is TRBJ2-3; TRBD2 matches at 11 bases. CDR3 length: 16 residues. In germline, CDR1 is SNHLY, CDR2 FYNNEI. V lost 6 bases, J lost 1 base, and 6 bases stayed unmatched. For the CDR3, the DNA is TGTGCCAGCAGGCCGGGACTAGCGGTTCGCACAGATACGCAGTATTTT. It translates to CASRPGLAVRTDTQYF. The full variable domain, with the rest looked up from reference TRBV2 and TRBJ2-3, is EPEVTQTPSHQVTQMGQEVILRCVPISNHLYFYWYRQILGQKVEFLVSFYNNEISEKSEIFDDQFSVERPDGSNFTLKIRSTKLEDSAMYFCASRPGLAVRTDTQYFGPGTRLTVL.

The genes are TRBV19 and TRBJ2-6; possibly TRBD1 for D (6 bases). The V gene lost 1 base and the J gene lost 12 bases, with 10 bases spanning the gap. Per germline, CDR1 LNHDA and CDR2 SQIVND (reference sequence). The CDR3 loop spans 13 amino acids. The CDR3 protein is CASSIGGRGVLTF. CDR3 coding DNA: TGTGCCAGTAGTATAGGGGGGCGTGGCGTCCTGACTTTC.

This chain joins TRBV5-1 and TRBJ2-5; 16 bases are shared with TRBD2. Germline CDR1 SGHRS, CDR2 YFSETQ. The CDR3 consists of 20 residues. After removal of 3 bases from V and 1 base from J, the junction contained 12 bases not matched to a gene. The CDR3 reads CASSWKAGLAGGNPQETQYF. The CDR3 DNA reads as TGCGCCAGCAGCTGGAAAGCGGGACTAGCGGGAGGGAACCCCCAAGAGACCCAGTACTTC.

The chain links TRBV6-5 to TRBJ1-2, with a tentative D call TRBD1 (5 bases). Germline values: CDR1 MNHEY, CDR2 SVGAGI. The V gene lost 7 bases and the J gene lost 4 bases, with 16 bases spanning the gap. The CDR3 runs to 14 residues. This chain's CDR3 is CASTFGGGFYGYTF. Written as DNA, the CDR3 is TGTGCCAGCACCTTCGGTGGGGGGTTCTATGGCTACACCTTC.

This sequence joins TRBV5-1 and TRBJ1-3; D is perhaps TRBD1 (6 bases). CDR3 length: 14 residues. CDR1 SGHRS and CDR2 YFSETQ come from the germline V gene. With 4 bases removed from V and 9 bases from J, the gap between germline ends came to 17 bases. The CDR3 region is CASSGGDTQGTIYF. CDR3 bases: TGCGCCAGCAGCGGGGGGGACACCCAGGGCACCATATATTTT.